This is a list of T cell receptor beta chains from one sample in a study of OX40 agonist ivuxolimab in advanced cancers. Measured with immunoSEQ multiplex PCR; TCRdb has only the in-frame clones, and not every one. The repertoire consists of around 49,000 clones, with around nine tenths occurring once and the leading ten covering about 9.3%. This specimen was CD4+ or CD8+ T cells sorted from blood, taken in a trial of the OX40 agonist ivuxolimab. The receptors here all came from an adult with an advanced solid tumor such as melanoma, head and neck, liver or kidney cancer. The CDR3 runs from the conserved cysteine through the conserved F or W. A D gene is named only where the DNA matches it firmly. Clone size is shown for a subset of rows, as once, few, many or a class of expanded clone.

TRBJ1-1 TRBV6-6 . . CASSYSGLDTEAFF TGTGCCAGCAGTTATTCGGGGCTGGACACTGAAGCTTTCTTT
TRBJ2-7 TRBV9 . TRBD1 CASSPQGQGLGHEQYF TGTGCCAGCAGCCCTCAGGGACAGGGACTTGGCCACGAGCAGTACTTC
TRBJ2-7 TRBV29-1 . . CSVEGRGYEQYF TGCAGCGTTGAGGGTAGGGGGTACGAGCAGTACTTC
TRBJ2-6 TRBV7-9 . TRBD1 CASPRQGGSGANVLTF TGTGCCAGCCCAAGACAGGGGGGCTCTGGGGCCAACGTCCTGACTTTC
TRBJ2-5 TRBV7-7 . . CASSLGPGSQETQYF TGTGCCAGCAGCTTGGGCCCAGGGTCCCAAGAGACCCAGTACTTC
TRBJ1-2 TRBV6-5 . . CASFGSSGGYTF TGTGCCAGCTTCGGCAGTTCGGGTGGCTACACCTTC
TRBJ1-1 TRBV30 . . CAWSPSTGGYTEAFF TGTGCCTGGAGTCCTAGCACAGGAGGTTACACTGAAGCTTTCTTT
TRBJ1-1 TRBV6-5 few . CASSYGTGTEAFF TGTGCCAGCAGTTATGGGACGGGCACTGAAGCTTTCTTT
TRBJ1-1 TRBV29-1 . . CSVVTDYYEAFF TGCAGCGTAGTAACAGACTACTATGAAGCTTTCTTT
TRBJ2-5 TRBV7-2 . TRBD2 CASSLAEWVAGGPETQYF TGTGCCAGCAGCTTAGCGGAATGGGTAGCGGGAGGGCCGGAGACCCAGTACTTC
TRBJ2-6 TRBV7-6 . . CASSRPGSGANVLTF TGTGCCAGCAGCCGCCCCGGCTCTGGGGCCAACGTCCTGACTTTC
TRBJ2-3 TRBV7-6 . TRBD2 CASSSGGGTDTQYF TGTGCCAGCAGCTCGGGGGGGGGCACAGATACGCAGTATTTT
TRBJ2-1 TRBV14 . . CASSQGIRLNIDSYNEQFF TGTGCCAGCAGCCAAGGAATCCGTTTAAACATAGACTCCTACAATGAGCAGTTCTTC
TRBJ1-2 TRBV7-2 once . CASTPGYGYTF TGTGCCAGCACCCCGGGCTATGGCTACACCTTC
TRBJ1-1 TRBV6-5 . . CASSQGNTEAFF TGTGCCAGCAGTCAGGGGAACACTGAAGCTTTCTTT
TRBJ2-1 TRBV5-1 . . CASSAPDTSSYNEQFF TGCGCCAGCAGCGCCCCGGACACCAGCTCCTACAATGAGCAGTTCTTC
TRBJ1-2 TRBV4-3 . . CASSQDSGDYGYTF TGCGCCAGCAGCCAAGATTCAGGGGACTATGGCTACACCTTC
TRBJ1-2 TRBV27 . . CASSPIARNYGYTF TGTGCCAGCAGTCCAATCGCCAGAAACTATGGCTACACCTTC
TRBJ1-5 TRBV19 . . CASSVDSLLWQPQHF TGTGCCAGTAGTGTTGACAGCCTCCTCTGGCAGCCCCAGCATTTT